Shown below are 3 T cell receptor beta chains from a single sample sequenced in a study of T cells in women clearing cervical HPV infection. Libraries were prepared by immunoSEQ multiplex PCR; TCRdb keeps only in-frame clonotypes and omits some of them. This table holds about 35,000 clones. The material sequenced was blood buffy coat. The source of these receptors is a woman between 18 and 70 years old with a cervical HPV16 infection that either progressed to CIN3+ or cleared (not recorded which).

A word on this clone: The read falls 3 residues short of the CDR3 end, and the missing part is taken from the germline J gene. The V call is TRBV19, the J call TRBJ2-3; 7 nucleotides line up with TRBD1. This CDR3 comprises 13 residues. J was trimmed by 6 bases and V by 6 bases; bases with no gene match: 6. Germline CDR1 reads LNHDA; CDR2 reads SQIVND (reference sequence). Incomplete CDR3 DNA: TGTGCCAGTAGCCAAACAGGGGAGGATACG. Protein: CASSQTGEDT. The CDR3 as a whole reads CASSQTGEDTQYF. Complete variable domain (other parts from reference TRBV19 and TRBJ2-3): DGGITQSPKYLFRKEGQNVTLSCEQNLNHDAMYWYRQDPGQGLRLIYYSQIVNDFQKGDIAEGYSVSREKKESFPLTVTSAQKNPTAFYLCASSQTGEDTQYFGPGTRLTVL.

About this clone: The sequence runs out 3 residues before the end of the CDR3; the remainder is reconstructed from the germline J gene. The chain joins TRBV12-3 or TRBV12-4 to TRBJ2-3; TRBD2 is a possible D gene (5 bases). This CDR3 has 13 amino acids. With 3 bases removed from V and 3 bases from J, the gap between germline ends came to 7 bases. The CDR3 sequence: CASSLDSTDTQYF. CDR3 DNA, as far as it was read: TGTGCCAGCAGTTTGGACTCAACAGATACG.

Details on this clone: The read finishes 3 residues shy of the CDR3 end, and the germline J gene is used to complete it. This chain links TRBV2 with TRBJ2-2, with 9 bases lining up with TRBD1. The CDR3 loop spans 14 amino acids. After removal of 10 bases from V and 3 bases from J, the junction contained 6 bases not matched to a gene. The V gene's germline CDR1 is SNHLY and CDR2 FYNNEI. The CDR3: CATKQGADTGELFF. The sequenced CDR3 bases are TGTGCCACCAAACAGGGGGCGGACACCGGGGAG. The full variable domain, rest sourced from reference TRBV2 and TRBJ2-2, is EPEVTQTPSHQVTQMGQEVILRCVPISNHLYFYWYRQILGQKVEFLVSFYNNEISEKSEIFDDQFSVERPDGSNFTLKIRSTKLEDSAMYFCATKQGADTGELFFGEGSRLTVL.